Presented here are 10 T cell receptor beta chains from one specimen sequenced in a study of tumor and adjacent non-tumor tissue in lung cancer. A modified ARM-PCR protocol with three rounds of nested PCR amplified TCRbeta. TCRdb passed the multiplex PCR reads through MiXCR, listing each CDR3 protein once. The data contain 70,000 to 80,000 distinct CDR3 sequences, over 60% of them singletons. This sample's RNA came from whole unsorted tissue. Sequenced input: lung tumor tissue. The source is a woman aged 40 to 50 with non-small cell lung cancer.

Note on this clonotype: An end of the junction differs from the germline gene, which may be a read error. This chain uses TRBV6-5 with TRBJ2-3, with D tentatively TRBD1 (7 bases). The CDR3 has 14 residues. Germline-derived CDR1 and CDR2 are MNHEY and SVGAGI. CDR3 in DNA: TGTGCCAGCAGGAGACAGGGAGGCACAGGTACGAAGTATTTT. It translates to CASRRQGGTGTKYF.

In this sample, this clonotype turned up many times. The V and J genes are TRBV4-1 and TRBJ2-5; D is possibly TRBD1 (5 bases). V was trimmed by 1 base and J by 1 base, leaving 10 bases between them. Germline V gene sequence: CDR1 MGHRA, CDR2 YSYEKL. The CDR3 covers 15 residues. The CDR3, as DNA: TGCGCCAGCAGCCAAGGTACAGGATCCCAAGAGACCCAGTACTTC. Translated, it gives CASSQGTGSQETQYF.

The chain uses TRBV11-2 and TRBJ2-7; 9 bases align to TRBD1. Germline lookup yields CDR1 SGHAT and CDR2 FQNNGV. The CDR3 contains 14 residues. CDR3 sequence reads: CVSSPRQGAYEQYV. The CDR3 coding sequence is TGTGTCAGCAGCCCGCGACAGGGGGCCTACGAGCAGTACGTC.

This clonotype was picked up a small number of times. A much larger clone lies one base from this, so it may be a read error. The J gene is TRBJ2-1, the V gene TRBV5-4, with 9 bases matching TRBD2. The CDR3 is made up of 16 amino acids. The germline V gene has CDR1 SGHNT and CDR2 YYREEE (reference sequence). CDR3 bases: TGTACCAGCAGCTTGGGAGCGGGGGGCTCCTACAATGAGCAGTTCTTC. It encodes CTSSLGAGGSYNEQFF.

The chain couples TRBV12-3 or TRBV12-4 to TRBJ1-2; D might be TRBD1 (5 bases). The CDR3 is 12 residues long. V lost 10 bases, J lost 13 bases, and 22 bases lay in between. The DNA for the CDR3 is TGTGCCATTCGAGAAGGGACGGCGAGGAGCACCTTC. This translates into CAIREGTARSTF.

Regarding this clonotype: Because the CDR3 is missing its conserved closing phenylalanine or tryptophan, this is likely a read error. V gene TRBV29-1 combines with J gene TRBJ2-1; D unresolved. The germline V gene has CDR1 SQVTM and CDR2 ANQGSEA. This CDR3 comprises 14 residues. The CDR3 DNA reads TGCAGCGTTGACGACCCTCGGAGCTACGATGAGCAGTTCTCC. Encoded protein: CSVDDPRSYDEQFS.

Concerning this clonotype itself: Because the CDR3 is missing its conserved closing phenylalanine or tryptophan, this is likely a read error. The V gene is TRBV20-1, the J gene TRBJ1-1, with 7 nucleotides matching TRBD1. The V segment lost 6 bases and the J segment 1 base; nucleotides outside the gene matches: 14. This CDR3 spans 16 amino acids. The germline gives CDR1 DFQATT, CDR2 SNEGSKA (reference sequence). The CDR3 region has the DNA TGCAGTGCCACCAGAACTTCAGGGGGGACGAACACTGAAGCTTTCCTT. This encodes CSATRTSGGTNTEAFL.

Notes on this clonotype: In this CDR3 the conserved last residue, phenylalanine or tryptophan, is missing, so a read error is likely. It is unclear where the CDR3 begins or ends on the DNA, so no DNA is shown, and the CDR3 is as TCRdb lists it. The chain recombines TRBV20-1 with TRBJ1-1. The germline V gene has CDR1 DFQATT and CDR2 SNEGSKA (reference sequence). The CDR3 is made up of 13 amino acids, end residues included. CDR3 loop: CSAGSGGGREVFI.

As to this clonotype: This CDR3 fails to terminate in the conserved phenylalanine or tryptophan, so it likely reflects a read error. This chain joins TRBV2 and TRBJ1-5, with a tentative D call TRBD1 (5 bases). V gave up 7 bases and J gave up 4 bases, with 17 bases separating them. Germline values: CDR1 SNHLY, CDR2 FYNNEI. There are 15 residues in the CDR3. CDR3 in amino acids: CASTRDRGWNQPQHS. Written as DNA, the CDR3 is TGTGCCAGCACCCGGGACCGCGGATGGAATCAGCCCCAGCATTCT.

The chain carries TRBV6-2 or TRBV6-3 and TRBJ1-5; D not resolved. V lost 1 base to trimming and J lost 0 bases, with 7 bases between them. Per the germline V gene, CDR1 is MNHEY and CDR2 is SVGEGT. The CDR3 loop spans 15 amino acids. The CDR3 protein is CASSYLGRSNQPQHF. Here the CDR3 DNA reads TGTGCCAGCAGTTACTTAGGGCGTAGCAATCAGCCCCAGCATTTT.